A selection of T cell receptor beta chains follows, all from one sample in a study of shared clonotypes between healthy human individuals. The repertoire was sequenced with immunoSEQ multiplex PCR; TCRdb's copy has only in-frame clones and lacks some. The sample has about 2 million clones, 95% seen once. The specimen was naive CD4+ T cells sorted from blood. The origin of the receptors is a man between 18 and 29 years old in good health. CDR3s include the opening cysteine and the closing phenylalanine or tryptophan. A D gene is named only where the DNA matches it firmly. Where a row states a size, it is once, few, many or the class of an expanded clone; other rows omit it.

abundance	v_gene	d_gene	j_gene	CDR3nt	CDR3aa
once	TRBV6-6	.	TRBJ2-1	TGTGCCAGCAGTTACAACAACAATGAGCAGTTCTTC	CASSYNNNEQFF
once	TRBV5-1	TRBD2	TRBJ2-7	TGCGCCAGCAGCTTTGGATCCGGGACTAGCGGAGGAAGCACCTACGAGCAGTACTTC	CASSFGSGTSGGSTYEQYF
.	TRBV19	TRBD2	TRBJ2-3	TGTGCCAGTAGTAGGACTAGCGCGGGCACAGATACGCAGTATTTT	CASSRTSAGTDTQYF
.	TRBV11-1	.	TRBJ1-5	TGTGCCAGCAGCTTAGCGGGGTCGGGGCCCCAGCATTTT	CASSLAGSGPQHF
.	TRBV28	TRBD2	TRBJ2-1	TGTGCCAGCAGTTTATCTAGCGGGGGGATCGGTGAGCAGTTCTTC	CASSLSSGGIGEQFF
.	TRBV14	TRBD2	TRBJ2-3	TGTGCCAGCAGCCAAAACTTAGCGGGAGATACGCAGTATTTT	CASSQNLAGDTQYF
.	TRBV11-3	.	TRBJ2-3	TGTGCCAGCAGCTTAGATGGGGCAGCCACAGATACGCAGTATTTT	CASSLDGAATDTQYF
.	TRBV18	.	TRBJ2-3	TGTGCCAGCTCACAAATCGAGGGCAGGGACGCGCAGTATTTT	CASSQIEGRDAQYF
.	TRBV18	.	TRBJ1-6	TGTGCCAGCTCACCACCGGGTGGACAGAATACACCCCTCCACTTT	CASSPPGGQNTPLHF
.	TRBV28	.	TRBJ2-5	TGTGCCAGCAGTGGTGGTGGAAAGGGGGTGGAGGAGACCCAGTACTTC	CASSGGGKGVEETQYF
.	TRBV4-1	.	TRBJ1-5	TGCGCCAGCAGAGAATACCGGTCTAGCAATCAGCCCCAGCATTTT	CASREYRSSNQPQHF
.	TRBV7-2	.	TRBJ1-1	TGTGCCAGCAGCTTTACCGGGACAATCAACACTGAAGCTTTCTTT	CASSFTGTINTEAFF
.	TRBV10-2	TRBD1	TRBJ2-7	TGCGCCAGCAAAAAGTTTGGACAGGGGGCTTACGAGCAGTACTTC	CASKKFGQGAYEQYF
.	TRBV9	TRBD1	TRBJ2-7	TGTGCCAGCAGCGTGGGACAGGCTACCTACGAGCAGTACTTC	CASSVGQATYEQYF
.	TRBV7-2	TRBD1	TRBJ2-2	TGTGCCAGCAGCTTAGTCTGGGGACAGGTCGGGGAGCTGTTTTTT	CASSLVWGQVGELFF
.	TRBV4-3	.	TRBJ1-1	TGCGCCAGCAGCCAAGATAACTCCCAGGGGAGGTTAAGAGCTTTCTTT	CASSQDNSQGRLRAFF
.	TRBV10-1	.	TRBJ2-7	TGCGCCAGCAGTGACCAAAACGAGCAGTACTTC	CASSDQNEQYF
.	TRBV9	.	TRBJ2-1	TGTGCCAGCAGCGTAAGGACAGTCGCCCGCTACAATGAGCAGTTCTTC	CASSVRTVARYNEQFF
.	TRBV6-1	.	TRBJ2-1	TGTGCCAGCGTTATATCCCCGAGCTCCTACAATGAGCAGTTCTTC	CASVISPSSYNEQFF
.	TRBV6-5	TRBD2	TRBJ2-5	TGTGCCAGCAGTTCCGGGACTAGCGGGTCGGAGACCCAGTACTTC	CASSSGTSGSETQYF
.	TRBV14	.	TRBJ2-7	TGTGCCAGCAGCCATACTTCTGTAGATGAGCAGTACTTC	CASSHTSVDEQYF
.	TRBV7-3	.	TRBJ2-1	TGTGCCAGCAGCTTAATTCCAGGGAACAATGAGCAGTTCTTC	CASSLIPGNNEQFF
once	TRBV5-1	TRBD1	TRBJ1-1	TGCGCCAGCAGCTCCACAGGGGAGAACACTGAAGCTTTCTTT	CASSSTGENTEAFF
.	TRBV11-2	TRBD2	TRBJ2-5	TGTGCCAGCAGCCTTGGGACTAGTAGACAAGAGACCCAGTACTTC	CASSLGTSRQETQYF
once	TRBV28	TRBD2	TRBJ2-7	TGTGCCAGTCTCGGGGGGGGAGCGGAGTACTCCTACGAGCAGTACTTC	CASLGGGAEYSYEQYF
.	TRBV6-1	.	TRBJ1-2	TGTGCCAGCAGTGATCAGGGCAGCTCTAACTATGGCTACACCTTC	CASSDQGSSNYGYTF
.	TRBV15	.	TRBJ2-7	TGTGCCACCCAAGGGGTGGCCATGGGAAAATACGAGCAGTACTTC	CATQGVAMGKYEQYF
few	TRBV11-2	.	TRBJ1-6	TGTGCCAGCAGCTTAGACCGTCCCCTCCACTTT	CASSLDRPLHF
.	TRBV2	TRBD1	TRBJ2-7	TGTGCCAGCAGTGGGGTGGGACAGGGGGAGCAGTACTTC	CASSGVGQGEQYF
.	TRBV21-1	.	TRBJ1-1	TGTGCCAGCAGCAAAGGTTCCCGACAGATGAACACTGAAGCTTTCTTT	CASSKGSRQMNTEAFF
.	TRBV5-1	TRBD1	TRBJ2-1	TGCGCCAGCAGCTTGGCAGGGACAGAGGGTTACAATGAGCAGTTCTTC	CASSLAGTEGYNEQFF
.	TRBV4-1	.	TRBJ2-7	TGCGCCAGCAGCCAAGCAAGCAGGGGATACGAGCAGTACTTC	CASSQASRGYEQYF
.	TRBV7-3	.	TRBJ2-1	TGTGCCAGCAGCTTAACGGCAGGGACCTACAATGAGCAGTTCTTC	CASSLTAGTYNEQFF
.	TRBV18	.	TRBJ1-2	TGTGCCAGCTCACCACCGGTCGGGGGGGAGAGTGACTATGGCTACACCTTC	CASSPPVGGESDYGYTF
.	TRBV25-1	TRBD1	TRBJ1-2	TGTGCCAGCACACAACAGGGGACCTCGGTCTATGGCTACACCTTC	CASTQQGTSVYGYTF
.	TRBV5-1	.	TRBJ1-5	TGCGCCAGCAGCTTCGAAGGGGCCGGGGATCAGCCCCAGCATTTT	CASSFEGAGDQPQHF
.	TRBV7-2	TRBD1	TRBJ1-1	TGTGCCAGCCGAACAGGGGGCACGGTATCTGAAGCTTTCTTT	CASRTGGTVSEAFF
.	TRBV5-4	TRBD2	TRBJ2-7	TGTGCCAGCAGCTTGGCCCTGGCTAGCGGGGCCTACGAGCAGTACTTC	CASSLALASGAYEQYF
.	TRBV4-3	.	TRBJ2-6	TGCGCCAGCAGCCAAGGTCCGGGACAAACTAGTCTGGGCGCCAACGTCCTGACTTTC	CASSQGPGQTSLGANVLTF
.	TRBV6-6	.	TRBJ1-5	TGTGCCAGCAGTTTAGGACTGTTACCCCAGCATTTT	CASSLGLLPQHF
.	TRBV28	TRBD1	TRBJ1-5	TGTGCCAGCACAAGGACAGGGAATAGCAATCAGCCCCAGCATTTT	CASTRTGNSNQPQHF
.	TRBV6-5	TRBD1	TRBJ1-2	TGTGCCAGCAGCTACCGCGACAGGGGGAACTATGGCTACACCTTC	CASSYRDRGNYGYTF
.	TRBV10-3	.	TRBJ1-2	TGTGCCATCAGTGAGTCCGGAGGGGTGAACTATGGCTACACCTTC	CAISESGGVNYGYTF
.	TRBV1	.	TRBJ2-1	TGCACCAGCAGCCAATTCAGTAGGGGACTGGGGGGACCCAGGGAGCAGTTCTTC	CTSSQFSRGLGGPREQFF
.	TRBV7-2	.	TRBJ2-1	TGTGCCAGCAGCTTGGCGGGGGCCAGTTACAATGAGCAGTTCTTC	CASSLAGASYNEQFF
.	TRBV7-2	.	TRBJ1-5	TGTGCCAGCAGCCCCGTCGGTCAGCCCCAGCATTTT	CASSPVGQPQHF
.	TRBV11-3	.	TRBJ2-2	TGTGCCAGCAGCTTTCAGGGTTCTACCGGGGAGCTGTTTTTT	CASSFQGSTGELFF
.	TRBV12-5	TRBD2	TRBJ2-1	TGTGCTAGTGGTTTGGTAGGCTTTGTAGCGGGCACCAATGAGCAGTTCTTC	CASGLVGFVAGTNEQFF
.	TRBV10-3	.	TRBJ1-3	TGTGCCATCAGTGAGTCCCCGGGGATCCCTGGAAACACCATATATTTT	CAISESPGIPGNTIYF
once	TRBV7-9	.	TRBJ2-5	TGTGCCAGCAGCTTAAGATCAGTTCAAGAGACCCAGTACTTC	CASSLRSVQETQYF
.	TRBV2	.	TRBJ2-1	TGTGCCAGCGCGAGGCTATTCTATGAGCAGTTCTTC	CASARLFYEQFF